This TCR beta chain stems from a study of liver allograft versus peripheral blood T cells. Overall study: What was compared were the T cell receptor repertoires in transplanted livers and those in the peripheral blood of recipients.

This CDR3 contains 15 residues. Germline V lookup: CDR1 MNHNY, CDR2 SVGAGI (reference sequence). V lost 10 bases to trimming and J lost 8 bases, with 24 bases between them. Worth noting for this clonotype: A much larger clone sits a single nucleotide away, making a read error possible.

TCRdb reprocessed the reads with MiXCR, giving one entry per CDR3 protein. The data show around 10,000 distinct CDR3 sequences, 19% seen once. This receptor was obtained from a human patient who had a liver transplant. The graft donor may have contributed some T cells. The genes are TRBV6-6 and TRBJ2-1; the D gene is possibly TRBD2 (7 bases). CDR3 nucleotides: TGTGCCATCGGTCCGCGGGGGCAGGCGGTCGATGAGCAGTTCTTC. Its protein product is CAIGPRGQAVDEQFF.